Presented here are 10 T cell receptor beta chains from one specimen sequenced in a study of vaccination effects on CD4 cells after COVID-19. For these TCRs, the target antigens are not known. Produced via immunoSEQ multiplex PCR; TCRdb's table is partial and in-frame only. The table includes about 38,000 clones, 70% to 85% detected once. Antigen-specific CD4+ T cell clonotypes were called by their expansion after viral peptide-pool culture in ViraFEST. Following a roughly eleven-day culture, CD4+ T cells were purified. Participants completed two doses of the BNT162b2 or mRNA-1273 vaccine. Sequenced here: CD4+ T cells from PBMCs cultured with HCoV-NL63 spike peptides, sampled after COVID-19 vaccination. The receptors were sampled from a human donor who received a COVID-19 vaccine. Some clones in this sample may be carry-over from other donors' samples.

The chain links TRBV21-1 to TRBJ2-5; the D call TRBD2 from the table was never checked on the DNA. TRBV21-1 corresponds to a pseudogene. The CDR3 length is 12 residues. In DNA form, the CDR3 reads TGTGCCAGCAGGGCGGACTGTAAGACCCAGTACTTC. Its protein is CASRADCKTQYF.

The chain employs TRBV5-1 and TRBJ2-2; TRBD1 is a possible D gene (5 bases). CDR3 length equals 16 residues. The ends were cut back, 0 bases at V and 2 bases at J, with 11 bases in the middle. Germline loops: CDR1 SGHRS, CDR2 YFSETQ. The CDR3 spells CASSLVGRANTGELFF. CDR3 nucleotide sequence: TGCGCCAGCAGCTTGGTGGGCAGGGCCAACACCGGGGAGCTGTTTTTT.

The chain links TRBV19 to TRBJ1-5; TRBD1 is a possible D gene (6 bases). The CDR3 loop spans 13 amino acids. Deletions cut 5 bases from V and 4 bases from J, with 9 bases between. In germline, CDR1 is LNHDA, CDR2 SQIVND (reference sequence). The CDR3 protein is CASSDRRNQPQHF. The DNA of the CDR3 is TGTGCCAGTAGTGACAGGCGTAATCAGCCCCAGCATTTT. The variable domain in full, with the rest retrieved from reference TRBV19 and TRBJ1-5, is DGGITQSPKYLFRKEGQNVTLSCEQNLNHDAMYWYRQDPGQGLRLIYYSQIVNDFQKGDIAEGYSVSREKKESFPLTVTSAQKNPTAFYLCASSDRRNQPQHFGDGTRLSIL.

This chain connects TRBV24-1 to TRBJ2-2; D possibly corresponds to TRBD1 (5 bases). Trimming pared 4 bases from V and 5 bases from J, leaving 10 bases between. The CDR3 has 14 residues. The germline CDR1 and CDR2 sequences are KGHDR and SFDVKD. The CDR3: CATSDPGNTGELFF. The CDR3, as DNA: TGTGCCACCAGTGACCCAGGGAATACCGGGGAGCTGTTTTTT.

This sequence joins TRBV7-9 and TRBJ2-3; no firm D call. Trimming pared 1 base from V and 8 bases from J, leaving 16 bases between. The CDR3 is made up of 15 amino acids. Per the germline V gene, CDR1 is SEHNR and CDR2 is FQNEAQ (reference sequence). The CDR3 nucleotides are TGTGCCAGCAGCTTAGAAGAGATCATCTCCGGTACGCAGTATTTT. Translated, it gives CASSLEEIISGTQYF.

The chain links TRBV28 to TRBJ1-5; a weak D match, TRBD1 (5 bases). Per germline, CDR1 MDHEN and CDR2 SYDVKM. The CDR3 runs 15 residues. Trimming removed 8 bases from V and 6 bases from J, with 20 bases in between. CDR3 loop: CASALLDAGGQPQHF. The CDR3 DNA sequence: TGTGCCAGCGCCTTACTGGATGCCGGGGGTCAGCCCCAGCATTTT.

The chain's CDR3 is CATSDSGKDTGELFF. The CDR3 DNA follows: TGTGCCACCAGTGATTCGGGCAAGGACACCGGGGAGCTGTTTTTT. The V gene is TRBV24-1, the J gene TRBJ2-2; D is uncertain. Trimming pared 2 bases from V and 3 bases from J, leaving 9 bases between. The CDR3 is made up of 15 amino acids. Germline values: CDR1 KGHDR, CDR2 SFDVKD.

The V and J genes are TRBV18 and TRBJ2-6; a weak D match, TRBD1 (6 bases). Germline V gives CDR1 KGHSH, CDR2 LQKENI. V was cut by 6 bases and J by 0 bases, with 15 bases left in between. The CDR3 spans 17 residues. CDR3 protein: CASSSGTRYSGANVLTF. In nucleotides, the CDR3 is TGTGCCAGCTCCTCCGGGACAAGATACTCTGGGGCCAACGTCCTGACTTTC.

The chain joins TRBV9 to TRBJ1-2; 7 bases are shared with TRBD1. V trimming: 0 bases; J trimming: 1 base; junction bases outside the gene matches: 3. The CDR3 runs to 15 residues. Per the germline V gene, CDR1 is SGDLS and CDR2 is YYNGEE. CDR3 loop: CASSVGSGGNYGYTF. The CDR3 DNA reads as TGTGCCAGCAGCGTAGGGTCAGGGGGTAACTATGGCTACACCTTC.

The gene calls are TRBV7-9 and TRBJ1-6, with 8 bases lining up with TRBD1. The germline V gene encodes CDR1 SEHNR and CDR2 FQNEAQ (reference sequence). V gave up 7 bases and J gave up 7 bases; unmatched junction bases: 6. The CDR3 covers 14 residues. CDR3 DNA: TGTGCCAGCACAGACAGGGGAGACAATTCACCCCTCCACTTT. Translated: CASTDRGDNSPLHF.